The 23 T cell receptor beta chains in this list originate from one sample, sequenced in a study of brain metastases from non-small cell lung cancer. TCRdb's table, derived via immunoSEQ multiplex PCR, lists solely in-frame clones and lacks some. The sample has 1,500 to 2,000 clones; roughly 90% are singletons. Sample: tissue from a brain metastasis. The origin of the receptors is a donor at least 40 years old with non-small cell lung cancer.

The rearrangement joins TRBV6-5 to TRBJ1-1, with D perhaps TRBD1 (6 bases). Trimming pared 5 bases from V and 5 bases from J, leaving 15 bases between. The germline V gene encodes CDR1 MNHEY and CDR2 SVGAGI. The CDR3 runs 14 residues. CDR3 bases: TGTGCCAGCAGTCGGACCTCCAGGGGTACTGAAGCTTTCTTT. Protein product: CASSRTSRGTEAFF.

The V and J genes are TRBV23-1 and TRBJ2-5, with 9 bases lining up with TRBD1. TRBV23-1 is identified as an open reading frame with a role that is uncertain. The trim removed 6 bases at V and 4 bases at J, leaving 12 bases unmatched. This CDR3 is 16 amino acids long. The CDR3 reads CASSLRGQGGRETQYF. Written as DNA, the CDR3 is TGCGCCAGCAGCCTCCGGGGACAGGGTGGGAGAGAGACCCAGTACTTC.

J is TRBJ2-5 and V is TRBV2, with TRBD2 matching over 13 bases. The germline V gene encodes CDR1 SNHLY and CDR2 FYNNEI. J was trimmed by 2 bases and V by 10 bases; bases with no gene match: 4. The CDR3 runs 14 residues. As DNA, the CDR3 is TGTGCCACCTTGGGACTAGCGGGACAAGAGACCCAGTACTTC. Translated: CATLGLAGQETQYF.

The J gene is TRBJ1-5, the V gene TRBV6-5; D not certain. The CDR3 runs to 15 residues. V lost 2 bases to trimming and J lost 5 bases, with 13 bases between them. Germline V gene data show CDR1 as MNHEY and CDR2 as SVGAGI. The CDR3 sequence: CASSYREETDQPQHF. As DNA, the CDR3 is TGTGCCAGCAGTTACAGGGAGGAAACCGATCAGCCCCAGCATTTT.

The V and J genes are TRBV18 and TRBJ1-1; D not certain. The CDR3 has 12 residues. Germline CDR1 and CDR2: KGHSH and LQKENI. Trimming cost V 2 bases and J 1 base, with 2 bases left between them. CDR3 nucleotide sequence: TGTGCCAGCTCACCAGGGAACACTGAAGCTTTCTTT. Its translation: CASSPGNTEAFF.

The genes are TRBV4-2 and TRBJ1-2, with D perhaps matching TRBD1 (6 bases). Germline assignment: CDR1 LGHNA and CDR2 YNFKEQ. Trimming stripped 4 bases from V and 0 bases from J, with 15 bases between. This CDR3 has 16 residues. The DNA of the CDR3 is TGTGCCAGCAGCCCGCATGACAGGCCTACTAACTATGGCTACACCTTC. Residues: CASSPHDRPTNYGYTF.

The V gene is TRBV5-1, the J gene TRBJ1-2, with a weak D call TRBD1 (6 bases). Germline lookup yields CDR1 SGHRS and CDR2 YFSETQ. Trimming removed 1 base at V and 6 bases at J, with 19 bases between. The CDR3 loop spans 16 amino acids. The CDR3 DNA reads TGCGCCAGCAGCTTGCGGGGGCGGCGGACTTTCGATGGCTACACCTTC. It translates to CASSLRGRRTFDGYTF.

This clone appeared a single time. The chain recombines TRBV5-8 with TRBJ1-5; maybe TRBD1 (5 bases). The CDR3 contains 15 residues. CDR1 and CDR2 from the germline V gene are SGHTS and YDEGEE. Deletions cut 4 bases from V and 3 bases from J, with 14 bases between. The DNA of the CDR3 is TGTGCCAGCAGCCGGGGCATAAATATCAATCAGCCCCAGCATTTT. This translates into CASSRGININQPQHF.

The chain couples TRBV6-1 to TRBJ2-3, with 11 bases aligning to TRBD2. J was trimmed by 0 bases and V by 1 base; bases with no gene match: 6. CDR1 MNHNS and CDR2 SASEGT come from the germline V gene. The CDR3 spans 18 residues. Here the CDR3 reads CASSEGSGGAGSTDTQYF. The CDR3 DNA reads as TGTGCCAGCAGTGAAGGTAGCGGGGGGGCTGGGAGCACAGATACGCAGTATTTT.

This clone was found a few times. The CDR3 spells CASSSRPGLYGYTF. The CDR3 DNA follows: TGTGCCAGCAGCTCACGACCGGGACTGTATGGCTACACCTTC. This chain uses TRBV7-2 with TRBJ1-2, with TRBD1 as a possible D gene (5 bases). Germline V gene lookup returns CDR1 SGHTA and CDR2 FQGNSA. V lost 4 bases and J 5 bases, leaving 14 bases between the germline ends. This CDR3 region has 14 residues.

The J gene is TRBJ2-1, the V gene TRBV2; 7 bases fit TRBD1. CDR1 and CDR2 from the germline V gene are SNHLY and FYNNEI. The trim removed 3 bases at V and 7 bases at J, leaving 9 bases unmatched. The CDR3 contains 15 residues. CDR3 residues: CASSDTGTEKNEQFF. The CDR3 DNA sequence: TGTGCCAGCAGTGATACCGGGACAGAGAAGAATGAGCAGTTCTTC.

This clone appeared a single time. The gene calls are TRBV7-3 and TRBJ2-3; tentative D call: TRBD1 (6 bases). The CDR3 extends over 16 amino acids. Trimming left V 5 bases short and J 3 bases short, with 18 bases between. Germline loops: CDR1 SGHTA, CDR2 FQGTGA. CDR3 protein: CASSARTGIGTDTQYF. Here the CDR3 DNA reads TGTGCCAGCAGCGCAAGAACAGGGATTGGAACAGATACGCAGTATTTT.

The count of this clone is one. The J gene is TRBJ2-5, the V gene TRBV6-2 or TRBV6-3; a possible D gene is TRBD1 (6 bases). The CDR3 is 14 residues long. The V end lost 3 bases, the J end lost 2 bases, and 10 bases lay between the germline ends. Germline V gives CDR1 MNHEY, CDR2 SVGEGT. The DNA for the CDR3 is TGTGCCAGCAGTTATCAGGGGTTGCAAGAGACCCAGTACTTC. It yields the protein CASSYQGLQETQYF.

The rearrangement uses TRBV9 and TRBJ1-2; tentative D call: TRBD1 (6 bases). V lost 4 bases and J lost 14, with 24 bases in between. CDR1 and CDR2 (germline): SGDLS, YYNGEE. CDR3 length: 14 residues. The CDR3 nucleotides are TGTGCCAGCAGCCCCGGTCCCGTACAGGGCATCTTGACCTTC. This codes for CASSPGPVQGILTF.

The rearrangement joins TRBV2 to TRBJ2-7; perhaps TRBD1 as D (6 bases). V shed 3 bases and J shed 2 bases, with 11 bases lying between them. The germline CDR1 and CDR2 sequences are SNHLY and FYNNEI. CDR3 size: 14 residues. The chain's CDR3 is CASSEHQGPYEQYV. In DNA form, the CDR3 reads TGTGCCAGCAGTGAGCATCAGGGGCCCTACGAGCAGTACGTC.

J is TRBJ2-3 and V is TRBV7-2; D not resolved. Germline V gene sequence: CDR1 SGHTA, CDR2 FQGNSA. The CDR3 extends over 14 amino acids. The V gene lost 5 bases and the J gene lost 0 bases, with 9 bases spanning the gap. The CDR3 loop reads CASSVVVSTDTQYF. The CDR3 DNA reads TGTGCCAGCAGCGTGGTCGTTAGCACAGATACGCAGTATTTT.

This sequence joins TRBV5-6 and TRBJ1-2; 8 nucleotides line up with TRBD1. V lost 5 bases and J lost 5; bases outside the gene matches: 17. The CDR3 has 17 amino acids. In germline, CDR1 is SGHDT, CDR2 YYEEEE. The CDR3 loop is CASSFPPPTGARYGYTF. Written as DNA, the CDR3 is TGTGCCAGCAGTTTCCCACCACCGACAGGGGCCAGGTATGGCTACACCTTC.

V gene TRBV19 combines with J gene TRBJ2-3; TRBD1 agrees at 7 bases. Looked up from germline, CDR1 is LNHDA and CDR2 is SQIVND (reference sequence). The V gene end was trimmed by 5 bases and the J gene end by 0 bases; junction bases not matched to a gene: 2. The CDR3 consists of 14 residues. In DNA form, the CDR3 reads TGTGCCAGTAGTCGACAGGGAAGCACAGATACGCAGTATTTT. Translating gives CASSRQGSTDTQYF.

This chain uses TRBV5-1 with TRBJ1-1, with D possibly matching TRBD1 (6 bases). The ends were cut back, 6 bases at V and 7 bases at J, with 19 bases in the middle. Germline V gene sequence: CDR1 SGHRS, CDR2 YFSETQ. This CDR3 is 14 amino acids long. CDR3 DNA sequence: TGCGCCAGCAACGAGGACAGCGGGTGGGGTGAAGCTTTCTTT. It specifies CASNEDSGWGEAFF. Full variable domain (missing parts from reference TRBV5-1 and TRBJ1-1): KAGVTQTPRYLIKTRGQQVTLSCSPISGHRSVSWYQQTPGQGLQFLFEYFSETQRNKGNFPGRFSGRQFSNSRSEMNVSTLELGDSALYLCASNEDSGWGEAFFGQGTRLTVV.

Points on this clone: The sample carries other DNA sequences with the same CDR3. V and J are TRBV1 and TRBJ1-5. TRBV1 is marked as a pseudogene. The CDR3 is made up of 16 amino acids. CDR3 sequence (DNA): TGCACCAGCAGCCCCGCGGGCGGGGGAGGCAATCAGCCCCAGCATTTT. This encodes CTSSPAGGGGNQPQHF.

A note on this clone: At one end, the junction sequence differs from germline, possibly due to a read error. The rearrangement joins TRBV7-3 to TRBJ2-5; D possibly corresponds to TRBD2 (6 bases). CDR1 and CDR2 from the germline V gene are SGHTA and FQGTGA. This CDR3 spans 13 amino acids. The CDR3 DNA follows: TGTGCCAGCAGCTCGGGCCCACGGGAGATCCAGTACTTC. Protein sequence: CASSSGPREIQYF.

The J gene is TRBJ2-5, the V gene TRBV29-1; D is unresolved. In germline, CDR1 is SQVTM, CDR2 ANQGSEA. V dropped 7 bases and J dropped 5 bases, with 20 bases sitting between them. CDR3 length: 14 amino acids. DNA for the CDR3: TGCAGCGCTTACGGAGCTTATAATACGGAGACCCAGTACTTC. It encodes CSAYGAYNTETQYF.

This chain connects TRBV14 to TRBJ2-1; TRBD2 matches 12 bases. V dropped 6 bases and J dropped 7; count of bases not matched to a gene: 4. Germline V gene lookup returns CDR1 SGHDN and CDR2 FVKESK. This CDR3 comprises 14 residues. The CDR3 bases are TGTGCCAGCAGGGAGCTAGCGGGGGGGAATGAGCAGTTCTTC. Its translation: CASRELAGGNEQFF.